The 11 T cell receptor beta chains below were found in one sample sequenced in a study of cytomegalovirus exposure and HLA in healthy donors. PCR employed 60 Vbeta and 13 Jbeta primers. Sequencing was performed with immunoSEQ multiplex PCR; in TCRdb, only in-frame clones are kept and a portion is missing. The data include 95,000 to 110,000 clones; the top ten clones carry about 3.5%. The source material was PBMCs. These receptor sequences come from a man aged 40-50 years in good health and CMV-seronegative.

The V and J genes are TRBV10-1 and TRBJ1-1, with unresolved D. V lost 2 bases and J 4 bases, leaving 14 bases between the germline ends. Germline values: CDR1 WNHNN, CDR2 SYGVQD (reference sequence). This CDR3 is 15 amino acids long. DNA of the CDR3: TGCGCCAGCAGTGAGGCGCACCGGCCGGGCACTGAAGCTTTCTTT. Translated: CASSEAHRPGTEAFF.

The rearrangement links TRBV7-9 to TRBJ2-1; no clear D. This CDR3 is built from 13 residues. The V gene lost 0 bases and the J gene lost 4 bases, with 4 bases spanning the gap. Germline values: CDR1 SEHNR, CDR2 FQNEAQ (reference sequence). CDR3 sequence reads: CASSLARYNEQFF. The CDR3 coding sequence is TGTGCCAGCAGCTTAGCCAGGTACAATGAGCAGTTCTTC.

This chain connects TRBV5-1 to TRBJ1-1; D is perhaps TRBD1 (5 bases). V lost 0 bases and J lost 4, with 13 bases in between. Germline CDR1 reads SGHRS; CDR2 reads YFSETQ. This CDR3 comprises 15 residues. The CDR3 region has the DNA TGCGCCAGCAGCTTGGATGGGGACTTGGGCACTGAAGCTTTCTTT. Translation: CASSLDGDLGTEAFF.

In regard to this clone: A read error may account for a junction end that differs from germline. This sample also contains other DNA sequences that code for the same CDR3. This sequence joins TRBV4-3 and TRBJ2-7; tentatively, D is TRBD2 (6 bases). From germline, CDR1 is LGHNA and CDR2 YSLEER. CDR3 length: 14 amino acids. CDR3: CASSQETGANEQYF. CDR3 nucleotide sequence: TGCGCCAGTAGCCAAGAGACGGGAGCTAACGAGCAGTACTTC.

Remarks on this clone: At one end, the junction sequence differs from germline, possibly due to a read error. The chain combines TRBV2 with TRBJ1-2, with TRBD1 matching 7 bases. The germline gives CDR1 SNHLY, CDR2 FYNNEI. The CDR3 extends over 12 amino acids. In DNA, the CDR3 is TGTGCCAGCAGTCAACAGGGGAATGGCCACACCTTC. This sequence encodes CASSQQGNGHTF.

V usage is TRBV7-9 and J usage is TRBJ1-1; maybe TRBD1 (5 bases). CDR1 and CDR2 from the germline V gene are SEHNR and FQNEAQ (reference sequence). Deletions cut 5 bases from V and 0 bases from J, with 13 bases between. The CDR3 extends over 15 amino acids. Written as DNA, the CDR3 is TGTGCCAGCAGCCCTCAGAAAGGGGTGAACACTGAAGCTTTCTTT. This translates into CASSPQKGVNTEAFF.

V is TRBV5-4 and J is TRBJ2-5; perhaps TRBD2 as D (5 bases). Looked up from germline, CDR1 is SGHNT and CDR2 is YYREEE (reference sequence). The length of the CDR3 is 14 residues. V gave up 1 base and J gave up 0 bases, with 7 bases separating them. CDR3 loop: CASSLSGYQETQYF. In nucleotides, the CDR3 is TGTGCCAGCAGCTTGAGCGGCTACCAAGAGACCCAGTACTTC.

J is TRBJ2-3 and V is TRBV6-5, with 10 bases aligning to TRBD1. The CDR3 is 16 residues long. The germline gives CDR1 MNHEY, CDR2 SVGAGI. J lost 2 bases, V lost 4 bases, and 6 bases had no gene match. As DNA, the CDR3 is TGTGCCAGCAGTTGGAGGGGGACAGGGGTCACAGATACGCAGTATTTT. Translating gives CASSWRGTGVTDTQYF.

The V call is TRBV10-3, the J call TRBJ2-7, with TRBD1 matching 7 bases. Germline CDR1 and CDR2: ENHRY and SYGVKD. Germline trimming cut 11 bases from V and 2 bases from J; bases unmatched to any gene: 12. The CDR3 sequence is 14 residues long. CDR3 protein: CAAAETGIPYEQYF. As DNA, the CDR3 is TGTGCCGCAGCCGAGACAGGGATCCCCTACGAGCAGTACTTC.

The J gene is TRBJ2-2, the V gene TRBV28; 7 bases fit TRBD2. This CDR3 region has 18 residues. Germline-derived CDR1 and CDR2 are MDHEN and SYDVKM. J gave up 8 bases and V 1 base, and 16 bases lay outside the gene matches. The CDR3 nucleotides read TGTGCCAGCAGTTTATCTGGCGAGGTGGGAGGGCATTCGGGGGAGCTGTTTTTT. Residues: CASSLSGEVGGHSGELFF.

CDR3: CSVARTGRLNEQFF. CDR3 sequence (DNA): TGCAGCGTTGCTCGGACAGGGAGGCTCAATGAGCAGTTCTTC. The chain is built from TRBV29-1 and TRBJ2-1; 8 nucleotides match TRBD1. With 4 bases clipped from V and 6 bases from J, the junction kept 8 bases outside the gene matches. The CDR3 contains 14 residues. Germline CDR1 reads SQVTM; CDR2 reads ANQGSEA.